This TCR beta chain was captured by sequencing in a study of shared T cell receptors in the human thymus. This clone was observed a few times. Here immunoSEQ multiplex PCR was the method, and the copy in TCRdb shows in-frame clones only, minus some. The table includes about 540,000 clones, approximately 80% detected once. The length of the CDR3 is 17 residues. The germline V gene has CDR1 SGHAT and CDR2 FQNNGV. The V and J ends lost 1 base and 2 bases, in that order; junction bases with no gene match: 4. Separately, the same data were catalogued under a study of human thymus T cells. Per that study: Healthy Finnish infants undergoing corrective surgery for congenital heart defects were the donors. Resected material from corrective heart surgery provided the thymus tissue analysed.

What was sequenced was thymocytes. This TCR came from a boy younger than two with a congenital heart defect. The chain employs TRBV11-2 and TRBJ2-2, with 10 bases that match TRBD2. CDR3: CASSLVLAGANTGELFF. CDR3 bases: TGTGCCAGCAGCTTAGTGCTAGCGGGAGCTAACACCGGGGAGCTGTTTTTT.